This TCR beta chain was captured by sequencing in a study of CD8+CD57+ T cells in acquired aplastic anemia. On the study more broadly: Sorted CD4+ and CD8+ cells yielded around 3.3 ug of DNA on average. Healthy donor CD4+ cell samples had a mean of around 10 million reads.

Investigators profiled TCR beta VDJ and CDR3 from genomic DNA template. TCRdb passed the reads through MiXCR, listing each CDR3 protein once. The repertoire consists of some 44,000 distinct CDR3 sequences, with roughly two thirds occurring once and the leading ten covering 20% to 30%. Deletions cut 4 bases from V and 5 bases from J, with 15 bases between. Looked up from germline, CDR1 is MGHRA and CDR2 is YSYEKL. CDR3 size: 15 residues. This clonotype was counted ten times or more. The clonotype comes from a human donor in good health, serving as a control. The specimen was sorted CD4+, CD8+, or CD8+CD57+ T cells (not recorded which) from PBMCs. The chain carries TRBV4-1 and TRBJ2-1; D possibly corresponds to TRBD1 (7 bases). CDR3 DNA: TGCGCCAGCAGCCCCGGGGGAACAGGGGACAATGAGCAGTTCTTC. This translates into CASSPGGTGDNEQFF.